These 20 T cell receptor beta chains were all obtained from the same sample, sequenced in a study of cytomegalovirus exposure and HLA in healthy donors. Researchers ran the PCR with 60 Vbeta and 13 Jbeta primers. The assay was immunoSEQ multiplex PCR, and TCRdb's table has in-frame clones only and misses some. The table includes roughly 150,000 clones, 65% to 80% detected once. Specimen: PBMCs. The receptors were gathered from a woman between 25 and 40 years old in good health and CMV-seronegative.

The CDR3 bases are TGTGCCAGCAGCCAAACCGGGGAGCTCCCAGAGGCTCGCACCTTC. Protein sequence: CASSQTGELPEARTF. This chain links TRBV14 with TRBJ1-2, with unresolved D. V dropped 2 bases and J dropped 13 bases, with 23 bases sitting between them. Germline lookup yields CDR1 SGHDN and CDR2 FVKESK. The CDR3 runs 15 residues.

The chain carries TRBV9 and TRBJ1-4; TRBD1 agrees at 8 bases. The CDR3 contains 14 residues. From germline, CDR1 is SGDLS and CDR2 YYNGEE. Trimming removed 5 bases from V and 5 bases from J; junction bases left unmatched: 5. The CDR3 sequence is CASSEDRVNEKLFF. CDR3 nucleotide sequence: TGTGCCAGCAGTGAGGACAGGGTGAATGAAAAACTGTTTTTT.

This clone was picked up a small number of times. The J gene is TRBJ1-5, the V gene TRBV5-1, with D perhaps matching TRBD1 (5 bases). Trimming took 2 bases from V and 7 from J, leaving 10 bases between them. The CDR3 is made up of 13 amino acids. Germline V gene lookup returns CDR1 SGHRS and CDR2 YFSETQ. CDR3 coding DNA: TGCGCCAGCAGCTTTCAGGGTGGGCAGCCCCAGCATTTT. Translating it yields CASSFQGGQPQHF. The whole variable domain, remainder taken from reference TRBV5-1 and TRBJ1-5, is KAGVTQTPRYLIKTRGQQVTLSCSPISGHRSVSWYQQTPGQGLQFLFEYFSETQRNKGNFPGRFSGRQFSNSRSEMNVSTLELGDSALYLCASSFQGGQPQHFGDGTRLSIL.

This chain connects TRBV5-5 to TRBJ1-1, with 7 bases aligning to TRBD1. The CDR3 has 15 amino acids. Unmatched junction bases numbered 6, after V lost 1 base and J lost 3 bases. Germline V gives CDR1 SGHKS, CDR2 YYEKEE (reference sequence). This chain's CDR3 is CASSLIEGGHTEAFF. The CDR3 DNA reads TGTGCCAGCAGCTTGATTGAAGGGGGCCACACTGAAGCTTTCTTT.

This clone came up a few times. The rearrangement links TRBV7-6 to TRBJ1-1, with a weak D call TRBD1 (6 bases). Germline V gene sequence: CDR1 SGHVS, CDR2 FNYEAQ. V was cut by 0 bases and J by 4 bases, with 18 bases left in between. The length of the CDR3 is 17 residues. The CDR3 is CASSLAQPGGIVTEAFF. DNA of the CDR3: TGTGCCAGCAGCTTAGCCCAGCCGGGGGGCATAGTCACTGAAGCTTTCTTT.

This clone appeared a few times. The chain employs TRBV13 and TRBJ2-3, with D possibly TRBD1 on 5 matching bases. The CDR3 is made up of 14 amino acids. With 2 bases removed from V and 9 bases from J, the gap between germline ends came to 15 bases. Germline CDR1 reads PRHDT; CDR2 reads FYEKMQ (reference sequence). CDR3 protein: CASSLPVVAGTQYF. As DNA, the CDR3 is TGTGCCAGCAGCTTACCCGTTGTCGCAGGGACGCAGTATTTT.

The V gene is TRBV5-4, the J gene TRBJ2-2; 10 positions agree with TRBD1. CDR1 is SGHNT and CDR2 is YYREEE in the germline V gene (reference sequence). The CDR3 is 16 residues long. Unmatched junction bases numbered 6, after V lost 2 bases and J lost 5 bases. The CDR3 bases are TGTGCCAGCAGCTTACCGGCGGGACAGGGGACCGGGGAGCTGTTTTTT. Translated: CASSLPAGQGTGELFF.

The rearrangement joins TRBV25-1 to TRBJ2-1; D is ambiguous. Trimming removed 1 base from V and 4 bases from J, with 11 bases in between. CDR1 and CDR2 (germline): MGHDK, SYGVNS. The CDR3 is 15 amino acids. CDR3 amino acids: CASSESLGDYNEQFF. The CDR3 DNA reads TGTGCCAGCAGTGAATCTCTAGGAGATTACAATGAGCAGTTCTTC.

V gene TRBV5-1 combines with J gene TRBJ1-1; possibly TRBD1 for D (6 bases). V shed 1 base and J shed 1 base, with 11 bases lying between them. Per germline, CDR1 SGHRS and CDR2 YFSETQ. CDR3 length: 15 amino acids. The CDR3 DNA follows: TGCGCCAGCAGCTTGCAGCCGGGACAGAACACTGAAGCTTTCTTT. The encoded protein is CASSLQPGQNTEAFF. Variable domain in full (rest from reference TRBV5-1 and TRBJ1-1): KAGVTQTPRYLIKTRGQQVTLSCSPISGHRSVSWYQQTPGQGLQFLFEYFSETQRNKGNFPGRFSGRQFSNSRSEMNVSTLELGDSALYLCASSLQPGQNTEAFFGQGTRLTVV.

V gene TRBV28 combines with J gene TRBJ1-1; 10 bases map to TRBD1. There are 16 residues in the CDR3. Looked up from germline, CDR1 is MDHEN and CDR2 is SYDVKM. Trimming cost V 3 bases and J 4 bases; bases outside gene matches: 8. CDR3 sequence reads: CASSLGTRDRGTEAFF. The CDR3 coding sequence is TGTGCCAGCAGTTTGGGTACCCGGGACAGGGGCACTGAAGCTTTCTTT.

This clone appeared a few times. This chain links TRBV19 with TRBJ1-5, with D perhaps TRBD1 (5 bases). The germline V gene encodes CDR1 LNHDA and CDR2 SQIVND (reference sequence). Trimming cost V 3 bases and J 6 bases, with 6 bases left between them. This CDR3 contains 12 residues. CDR3 sequence reads: CASSMGRQPQHF. DNA for the CDR3: TGTGCCAGTAGTATGGGGCGTCAGCCCCAGCATTTT.

This clone occurred once. The chain carries TRBV7-9 and TRBJ1-3; D possibly corresponds to TRBD1 (5 bases). The germline V gene encodes CDR1 SEHNR and CDR2 FQNEAQ (reference sequence). The CDR3 is 14 amino acids. The V gene lost 5 bases and the J gene lost 1 base, with 9 bases spanning the gap. CDR3: CASSKTDSGNTIYF. CDR3 DNA sequence: TGTGCCAGCAGCAAGACAGATTCTGGAAACACCATATATTTT.

This clone has more than one count but fewer than ten. The V and J genes are TRBV7-9 and TRBJ2-1, with 7 positions matching TRBD1. This CDR3 comprises 16 residues. Germline loops: CDR1 SEHNR, CDR2 FQNEAQ (reference sequence). V was clipped by 5 bases and J by 5 bases; unmatched bases: 12. CDR3: CASSPPPDRVNNEQFF. In DNA form, the CDR3 reads TGTGCCAGCAGCCCCCCTCCCGACAGGGTCAACAATGAGCAGTTCTTC.

The chain joins TRBV9 to TRBJ2-1; TRBD1 matches 9 bases. CDR1 and CDR2 from the germline V gene are SGDLS and YYNGEE. Trimming took 0 bases from V and 9 from J; bases not matched to a gene: 7. This CDR3 is 15 amino acids long. This chain's CDR3 is CASSVGGQGDGEQFF. For the CDR3, the DNA is TGTGCCAGCAGCGTAGGGGGACAGGGTGATGGTGAGCAGTTCTTC.

V and J are TRBV14 and TRBJ2-7, with D possibly matching TRBD1 (6 bases). Germline V CDR1 and CDR2: SGHDN, FVKESK. The V and J ends lost 0 bases and 7 bases respectively, with 13 bases between them. The CDR3 covers 14 residues. The CDR3 nucleotides are TGTGCCAGCAGCCAAGATAGGAGCGGACAGGAGCAGTACTTC. It codes for CASSQDRSGQEQYF. Looking up the rest from reference TRBV14 and TRBJ2-7 gives the full variable domain: EAGVTQFPSHSVIEKGQTVTLRCDPISGHDNLYWYRRVMGKEIKFLLHFVKESKQDESGMPNNRFLAERTGGTYSTLKVQPAELEDSGVYFCASSQDRSGQEQYFGPGTRLTVT.

The chain links TRBV6-1 to TRBJ2-5; perhaps TRBD1 as D (5 bases). In germline, CDR1 is MNHNS, CDR2 SASEGT. V was cut by 4 bases and J by 4 bases, with 16 bases left in between. This CDR3 is built from 15 residues. CDR3 protein: CASSARVALGETQYF. The CDR3 coding sequence is TGTGCCAGCAGTGCCAGGGTCGCTCTCGGAGAGACCCAGTACTTC.

J is TRBJ2-5 and V is TRBV7-3; D is uncertain. CDR3 size: 13 residues. V shed 2 bases and J shed 5 bases, with 9 bases lying between them. Germline-derived CDR1 and CDR2 are SGHTA and FQGTGA. The CDR3: CASSLALRETQYF. CDR3 nucleotides: TGTGCCAGCAGCTTAGCCCTCCGGGAGACCCAGTACTTC.

The chain joins TRBV5-1 to TRBJ1-6, with TRBD1 as a possible D gene (6 bases). CDR1 and CDR2 (germline): SGHRS, YFSETQ. This CDR3 is 14 amino acids long. Trimming shortened V by 0 bases and J by 7 bases, and 8 bases separated the two germline ends. The CDR3 DNA sequence: TGCGCCAGCAGCTTGGGACAGGAAAATTCACCCCTCCACTTT. Translated: CASSLGQENSPLHF.

The chain links TRBV27 to TRBJ1-1, with 7 bases fitting TRBD1. Germline trimming cut 10 bases from V and 7 bases from J; bases unmatched to any gene: 18. The CDR3 length is 15 residues. CDR1 is MNHEY and CDR2 is SMNVEV in the germline V gene (reference sequence). CDR3 region: CATARGDSNICEAFF. As DNA, the CDR3 is TGTGCCACCGCGAGGGGGGACAGTAATATTTGTGAAGCTTTCTTT.

This clone occurred a few times. The V and J genes are TRBV18 and TRBJ2-5; 7 bases fit TRBD2. From germline, CDR1 is KGHSH and CDR2 LQKENI. The CDR3 sequence is 16 residues long. V gave up 1 base and J gave up 2 bases; unmatched junction bases: 7. CDR3 sequence reads: CASSPLGGGRQETQYF. In DNA, the CDR3 is TGTGCCAGCTCACCACTGGGCGGGGGACGACAAGAGACCCAGTACTTC.